Below are 19 T cell receptor beta chains sequenced from a single sample in a study of T cell repertoires in cytomegalovirus infection. A single record per CDR3 protein comes from TCRdb applying MiXCR to the reads. The profile shows 250,000 to 400,000 distinct CDR3 sequences, approximately 25% of them singletons. These TCRs' antigens remain unknown. Sequenced here: cultured PBMCs, sampled from culture after CMV antigen stimulation. The receptors come from a human donor in good health (CMV status not recorded). Some clones in this sample may be carry-over from other donors' samples.

In this sample, this clonotype turned up a few times. V and J are TRBV10-3 and TRBJ2-5, with no clear D. Trimming removed 2 bases from V and 1 base from J, with 8 bases in between. Germline CDR1 and CDR2: ENHRY and SYGVKD. CDR3 length: 14 residues. The CDR3 bases are TGTGCCATCAGTGAGAACAGTCCCCAAGAGACCCAGTACTTC. It is translated as CAISENSPQETQYF.

In this sample, this clonotype turned up many times. The CDR3 reads CASSRDPGPGTEAFF. The CDR3 region has the DNA TGTGCCAGCAGCCGGGATCCAGGGCCGGGCACTGAAGCTTTCTTT. The chain has TRBV7-2 and TRBJ1-1; possible D gene TRBD1, 5 bases. Germline V gene data show CDR1 as SGHTA and CDR2 as FQGNSA. The CDR3 has 15 residues. The V gene lost 5 bases and the J gene lost 4 bases, with 17 bases spanning the gap. The variable domain in full, completed from reference TRBV7-2 and TRBJ1-1, reads GAGVSQSPSNKVTEKGKDVELRCDPISGHTALYWYRQSLGQGLEFLIYFQGNSAPDKSGLPSDRFSAERTGGSVSTLTIQRTQQEDSAVYLCASSRDPGPGTEAFFGQGTRLTVV.

This chain links TRBV5-6 with TRBJ2-7, with D perhaps matching TRBD2 (6 bases). The CDR3 is made up of 13 amino acids. Germline CDR1 SGHDT, CDR2 YYEEEE. V was cut by 4 bases and J by 5 bases, with 13 bases left in between. The DNA for the CDR3 is TGTGCCAGCAGCCGCGCGGGACCACACGAGCAGTACGTC. This gives the protein CASSRAGPHEQYV.

This clonotype was seen only a few times. The V and J genes are TRBV7-9 and TRBJ2-1; TRBD2 aligns across 10 bases. The CDR3 is 15 amino acids. V lost 2 bases, J lost 9 bases, and 7 bases stayed unmatched. CDR1 and CDR2 from the germline V gene are SEHNR and FQNEAQ (reference sequence). The CDR3 protein is CASSLRSGREGEQFF. The DNA for the CDR3 is TGTGCCAGCAGCTTACGGAGCGGGAGGGAGGGTGAGCAGTTCTTC.

V gene TRBV28 combines with J gene TRBJ1-1, with TRBD1 identical over 10 bases. CDR1 is MDHEN and CDR2 is SYDVKM in the germline V gene. Trimming at V came to 7 bases and at J to 2 bases, leaving 10 bases not matched to a gene. The CDR3 loop spans 16 amino acids. The CDR3 spells CASNTGTGEGNTEAFF. As DNA, the CDR3 is TGTGCCAGCAACACCGGGACAGGGGAGGGAAACACTGAAGCTTTCTTT.

In this sample, this clonotype turned up many times. This chain uses TRBV7-2 with TRBJ2-3; 7 nucleotides align to TRBD1. Looked up from germline, CDR1 is SGHTA and CDR2 is FQGNSA. This CDR3 spans 14 amino acids. After removal of 3 bases from V and 4 bases from J, the junction contained 4 bases not matched to a gene. The CDR3 nucleotides read TGTGCCAGCAGCTTTATAGGGGGCGCAGATACGCAGTATTTT. It translates to CASSFIGGADTQYF.

This clonotype was seen a handful of times. The DNA for the CDR3 is TGTGCCAGCAGTGAAATTCTGGAGGGGGAGACCCAGTACTTC. Encoded protein: CASSEILEGETQYF. This sequence joins TRBV2 and TRBJ2-5; weak D call: TRBD2 (6 bases). The germline gives CDR1 SNHLY, CDR2 FYNNEI. The length of the CDR3 is 14 residues. Trimming took off 2 bases at V and 5 bases at J, with 12 bases between the two ends.

This clonotype has more than one count but fewer than ten. This chain uses TRBV19 with TRBJ1-5, with D unclear. The V end lost 5 bases, the J end lost 9 bases, and 5 bases lay between the germline ends. Germline assignment: CDR1 LNHDA and CDR2 SQIVND (reference sequence). The CDR3 runs to 10 residues. The CDR3 sequence is CASSGTPQHF. Written as DNA, the CDR3 is TGTGCCAGTAGTGGCACGCCCCAGCATTTT. The variable domain in full, completed from reference TRBV19 and TRBJ1-5, reads DGGITQSPKYLFRKEGQNVTLSCEQNLNHDAMYWYRQDPGQGLRLIYYSQIVNDFQKGDIAEGYSVSREKKESFPLTVTSAQKNPTAFYLCASSGTPQHFGDGTRLSIL.

There are a few counts of this clonotype. The chain uses TRBV20-1 and TRBJ1-5; 8 nucleotides agree with TRBD1. Unmatched junction bases numbered 10, after V lost 0 bases and J lost 6 bases. The CDR3 has 16 residues. The V gene's germline CDR1 is DFQATT and CDR2 SNEGSKA (reference sequence). In DNA, the CDR3 is TGCAGTGCTAGAGATTTAAGCAGGGGGCTAGTTCAGCCCCAGCATTTT. It translates to CSARDLSRGLVQPQHF.

The chain has TRBV24-1 and TRBJ2-5, with D possibly being TRBD1 or TRBD2 (5 bases each). V dropped 9 bases and J dropped 1 base, with 11 bases sitting between them. CDR1 is KGHDR and CDR2 is SFDVKD in the germline V gene. The CDR3 contains 13 residues. CDR3 DNA sequence: TGTGCCACCGCCGGGACCCGCCAAGAGACCCAGTACTTC. Translating gives CATAGTRQETQYF.

This clonotype was detected many times. The V gene is TRBV7-2, the J gene TRBJ2-3, with 7 bases fitting TRBD2. Germline CDR1 SGHTA, CDR2 FQGNSA. There are 14 residues in the CDR3. Trimming removed 0 bases from V and 6 bases from J; junction bases left unmatched: 3. The CDR3 DNA reads as TGTGCCAGCAGCTTAGCGGGAGGGATCGATACGCAGTATTTT. Residues: CASSLAGGIDTQYF.

In this sample, this clonotype turned up a few times. The rearrangement links TRBV11-2 to TRBJ2-5; tentative D call: TRBD2 (6 bases). This CDR3 is built from 14 residues. CDR1 is SGHAT and CDR2 is FQNNGV in the germline V gene. Trimming stripped 4 bases from V and 2 bases from J, with 11 bases between. The CDR3: CASSWREIQETQYF. CDR3 DNA: TGTGCCAGCAGCTGGCGGGAAATACAAGAGACCCAGTACTTC.

The chain is built from TRBV27 and TRBJ1-2, with D unclear. The CDR3 spans 15 residues. In germline, CDR1 is MNHEY, CDR2 SMNVEV (reference sequence). V gave up 2 bases and J gave up 3 bases, with 13 bases separating them. The CDR3 spells CASSLTGITYYGYTF. The CDR3 DNA sequence: TGTGCCAGCAGTTTAACCGGGATTACCTACTATGGCTACACCTTC.

V is TRBV12-3 or TRBV12-4 and J is TRBJ1-2; the D is unclear. The CDR3 runs to 12 residues. Trimming removed 3 bases at V and 5 bases at J, with 7 bases between. The CDR3 loop is CASSFRQYGYTF. CDR3 nucleotide sequence: TGTGCCAGCAGTTTTAGGCAATATGGCTACACCTTC.

In this sample, this clonotype turned up a few times. This sequence joins TRBV27 and TRBJ1-1; 7 bases agree with TRBD1. V lost 6 bases, J lost 2 bases, and 6 bases stayed unmatched. Looked up from germline, CDR1 is MNHEY and CDR2 is SMNVEV (reference sequence). This CDR3 is built from 14 residues. The chain's CDR3 is CASRVQGLNTEAFF. CDR3 bases: TGTGCCAGCAGGGTACAGGGGCTTAACACTGAAGCTTTCTTT.

The chain is built from TRBV4-1 and TRBJ1-3, with D possibly TRBD1 on 6 matching bases. CDR3 length: 16 amino acids. The germline gives CDR1 MGHRA, CDR2 YSYEKL. Trimming took off 1 base at V and 4 bases at J, with 14 bases between the two ends. This CDR3 is CASSQGLQGKGNTIYF. CDR3 DNA: TGCGCCAGCAGCCAAGGACTTCAGGGGAAGGGAAACACCATATATTTT.

The chain joins TRBV19 to TRBJ2-2; no clear D. The CDR3 has 14 residues. V lost 1 base to trimming and J lost 3 bases, with 6 bases between them. Germline lookup yields CDR1 LNHDA and CDR2 SQIVND (reference sequence). The CDR3 bases are TGTGCCAGTAGTATAGGGGCGTACACCGGGGAGCTGTTTTTT. Translation: CASSIGAYTGELFF. Based on the CDR3 plus reference TRBV19 and TRBJ2-2, the full variable domain is DGGITQSPKYLFRKEGQNVTLSCEQNLNHDAMYWYRQDPGQGLRLIYYSQIVNDFQKGDIAEGYSVSREKKESFPLTVTSAQKNPTAFYLCASSIGAYTGELFFGEGSRLTVL.

This clonotype was detected a few times. The J gene is TRBJ2-3, the V gene TRBV7-6; TRBD2 matches at 14 bases. This CDR3 region has 18 residues. V shed 2 bases, J shed 2 bases, and the junction held 6 bases outside the gene matches. Germline-derived CDR1 and CDR2 are SGHVS and FNYEAQ. CDR3 in amino acids: CASSLIGLAGGFTDTQYF. In nucleotides, the CDR3 is TGTGCCAGCAGCTTAATCGGACTAGCGGGAGGATTCACAGATACGCAGTATTTT.

The rearrangement links TRBV30 to TRBJ1-2, with D possibly TRBD1 on 5 matching bases. Germline CDR1 is GTSNPN and CDR2 is SVGIG (reference sequence). V was trimmed by 1 base and J by 8 bases, leaving 11 bases between them. The CDR3 has 12 residues. CDR3 loop: CAWSAQGLGYTF. CDR3 DNA: TGTGCCTGGAGTGCTCAGGGTTTGGGCTACACCTTC.